This TCR beta chain comes out of a study of T-cell memory formation after mild COVID-19. TCRdb passed the 5' RACE reads through MiXCR, listing each CDR3 protein once. The data contain some 260,000 distinct CDR3 sequences, about 16% of them singletons. The CDR3 covers 15 residues. Germline loops: CDR1 MNHEY, CDR2 SVGEGT. Between the trimmed V and J ends, which lost 5 bases and 3 bases, there was a span of 11 bases. The receptor comes from a man aged 18 to 30 who had mild COVID-19 (a few samples of this study predate the infection). Cell type and time point are not known. Sequenced sample: PBMCs or a T cell subset sorted from them (not recorded which). This chain connects TRBV6-2 or TRBV6-3 to TRBJ2-6; D might be TRBD1 (5 bases). CDR3 residues: CASSDRGLGANVLTF. The CDR3 region has the DNA TGTGCCAGCAGTGATAGGGGTCTTGGGGCCAACGTCCTGACTTTC.